These 6 T cell receptor beta chains came from one sample sequenced in a study of cytomegalovirus exposure and HLA in healthy donors. The method was immunoSEQ multiplex PCR; TCRdb's version includes in-frame clones alone and lacks a portion of them. There are 65,000 to 95,000 clones in the sample; approximately 95% occur only once, and approximately 3.3% lies in the top ten. Material: PBMCs. The receptors shown here come from a man between 18 and 35 years old in good health and CMV-seronegative.

The chain joins TRBV5-1 to TRBJ1-2; 7 bases map to TRBD1. V dropped 2 bases and J dropped 0; count of bases not matched to a gene: 4. This CDR3 has 15 amino acids. Germline CDR1 reads SGHRS; CDR2 reads YFSETQ. CDR3 residues: CASSFEGAANYGYTF. The CDR3 DNA reads TGCGCCAGCAGCTTTGAGGGGGCGGCTAACTATGGCTACACCTTC.

The rearrangement uses TRBV30 and TRBJ1-1, with D hard to call. V gave up 4 bases and J gave up 5 bases, with 17 bases separating them. Germline V lookup: CDR1 GTSNPN, CDR2 SVGIG (reference sequence). The CDR3 runs 14 residues. The CDR3 spells CAWNAGYRETEAFF. CDR3 bases: TGTGCCTGGAATGCCGGGTACCGAGAGACTGAAGCTTTCTTT.

The CDR3 is CASSLGTAAGYTF. CDR3 DNA: TGTGCCAGCAGTTTAGGGACAGCTGCCGGCTACACCTTC. V and J are TRBV28 and TRBJ1-2; 7 nucleotides match TRBD1. The CDR3 runs to 13 residues. V trimming: 2 bases; J trimming: 8 bases; junction bases outside the gene matches: 5. The germline V gene encodes CDR1 MDHEN and CDR2 SYDVKM.

The rearrangement joins TRBV25-1 to TRBJ1-1; TRBD1 agrees at 10 bases. J gave up 3 bases and V 6 bases, and 7 bases lay outside the gene matches. The CDR3 loop spans 15 amino acids. Germline values: CDR1 MGHDK, CDR2 SYGVNS. In DNA, the CDR3 is TGTGCCAGCAGGGCCGGGACAGGGGTCCACACTGAAGCTTTCTTT. Its translation: CASRAGTGVHTEAFF.

The chain recombines TRBV6-1 with TRBJ1-1; D is undetermined. The CDR3 is 13 residues long. Germline CDR1 reads MNHNS; CDR2 reads SASEGT. Between the trimmed V and J ends, which lost 8 bases and 3 bases, there was a span of 13 bases. The CDR3 DNA reads as TGTGCCAGCCGAGACATACATTACACTGAAGCTTTCTTT. Its translation: CASRDIHYTEAFF.

The rearrangement uses TRBV2 and TRBJ1-2; TRBD1 is a possible D gene (6 bases). Trimming cost V 5 bases and J 0 bases, with 19 bases left between them. Germline CDR1 is SNHLY and CDR2 is FYNNEI. The CDR3 runs 17 residues. CDR3 protein: CASSWTVSPLANYGYTF. The DNA for the CDR3 is TGTGCCAGCAGTTGGACAGTTTCCCCTCTAGCTAACTATGGCTACACCTTC. The full variable domain, rest sourced from reference TRBV2 and TRBJ1-2, is EPEVTQTPSHQVTQMGQEVILRCVPISNHLYFYWYRQILGQKVEFLVSFYNNEISEKSEIFDDQFSVERPDGSNFTLKIRSTKLEDSAMYFCASSWTVSPLANYGYTFGSGTRLTVV.